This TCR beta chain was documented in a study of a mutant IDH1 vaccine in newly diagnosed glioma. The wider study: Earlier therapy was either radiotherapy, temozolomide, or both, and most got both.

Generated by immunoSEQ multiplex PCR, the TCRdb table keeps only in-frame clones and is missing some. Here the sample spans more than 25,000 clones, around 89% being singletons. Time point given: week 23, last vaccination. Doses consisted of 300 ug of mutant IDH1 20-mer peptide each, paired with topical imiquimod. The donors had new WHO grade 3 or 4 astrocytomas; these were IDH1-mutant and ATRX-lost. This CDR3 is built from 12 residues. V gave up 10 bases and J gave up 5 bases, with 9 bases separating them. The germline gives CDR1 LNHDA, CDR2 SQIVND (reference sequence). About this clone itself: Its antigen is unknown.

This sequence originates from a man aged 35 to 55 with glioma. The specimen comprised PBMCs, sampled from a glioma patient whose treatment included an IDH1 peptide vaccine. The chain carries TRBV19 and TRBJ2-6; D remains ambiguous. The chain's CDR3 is CATGPWANVLTF. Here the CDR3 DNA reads TGTGCCACCGGACCGTGGGCCAACGTCCTGACTTTC.